Listed below are T cell receptor beta chains from one sample, sequenced in a study of cytomegalovirus exposure and HLA in healthy donors. The method was immunoSEQ multiplex PCR; TCRdb's version includes in-frame clones alone and lacks a portion of them. Among 110,000 or so clones listed, nearly 80% were seen once. Material: PBMCs. The receptors here all came from a young man in good health and CMV-seronegative. CDR3s include the opening cysteine and the closing phenylalanine or tryptophan. The order of the fields is D gene, clone size, V gene, J gene, CDR3 protein, CDR3 DNA. A D gene is named only where the DNA matches it firmly. Clone size is given for some rows only: seen once, a few or many times, or a class if the clone is expanded.

>NA|NA|TRBV4-1|TRBJ2-2
CASSQPDRNTGELFF
TGCGCCAGCAGCCAACCCGACAGGAACACCGGGGAGCTGTTTTTT
>TRBD1|NA|TRBV2|TRBJ2-2
CASRGDRGIAGELFF
TGTGCCAGCAGAGGAGACAGGGGTATCGCCGGGGAGCTGTTTTTT
>TRBD1|NA|TRBV19|TRBJ1-2
CASRWGDRGPGYTF
TGTGCCAGTAGATGGGGAGACAGGGGGCCTGGCTACACCTTC
>TRBD1|NA|TRBV7-9|TRBJ1-1
CASSPEDRRDTEAFF
TGTGCCAGCAGCCCCGAGGACAGGAGGGACACTGAAGCTTTCTTT
>NA|once|TRBV27|TRBJ2-6
CASSLFRDSSGANVLTF
TGTGCCAGCAGTTTATTCCGGGACTCATCTGGGGCCAACGTCCTGACTTTC
>TRBD1|few|TRBV19|TRBJ1-4
CASSIAQGVNEKLFF
TGTGCCAGTAGTATCGCGCAGGGGGTTAATGAAAAACTGTTTTTT
>NA|NA|TRBV7-2|TRBJ1-1
CASSLEVRLNTEAFF
TGTGCCAGCAGCTTAGAGGTCAGGTTGAACACTGAAGCTTTCTTT
>TRBD1|NA|TRBV9|TRBJ1-6
CASSETGESPLHF
TGTGCCAGCAGCGAGACAGGGGAATCACCCCTCCACTTT
>TRBD1|NA|TRBV6-5|TRBJ2-7
CASRWGQDPYEQYF
TGTGCCAGCAGATGGGGACAGGACCCCTACGAGCAGTACTTC
>TRBD2|NA|TRBV28|TRBJ2-3
CASSSFPAGGSTDTQYF
TGTGCCAGCAGTTCGTTTCCAGCGGGAGGGTCCACAGATACGCAGTATTTT
>NA|NA|TRBV5-6|TRBJ1-1
CASSLGTVPNTEAFF
TGTGCCAGCAGCTTGGGGACAGTTCCTAACACTGAAGCTTTCTTT
>NA|NA|TRBV6-6|TRBJ1-6
CASSYLTDNSPLHF
TGTGCCAGCAGTTACTTGACAGATAATTCACCCCTCCACTTT
>NA|few|TRBV14|TRBJ1-3
CASSQEGAGVGNTIYF
TGTGCCAGCAGCCAAGAAGGGGCAGGGGTTGGAAACACCATATATTTT
>NA|NA|TRBV11-2|TRBJ2-7
CASSFTGIYEQYF
TGTGCCAGCAGCTTCACAGGGATCTACGAGCAGTACTTC
>TRBD1|NA|TRBV5-4|TRBJ2-7
CASSSGGQVREQYF
TGTGCCAGCAGCTCTGGTGGACAGGTACGGGAGCAGTACTTC
>TRBD1|NA|TRBV11-2|TRBJ1-3
CASRRPGTGQTGNTIYF
TGTGCCAGCAGACGTCCCGGGACAGGGCAGACTGGAAACACCATATATTTT
>NA|NA|TRBV4-3|TRBJ2-7
CASATGYVDYEQYF
TGCGCCAGCGCTACAGGGTATGTTGACTACGAGCAGTACTTC